A selection of T cell receptor beta chains follows, all from one sample in a study of blood T cell repertoires in COVID-19. The table came from immunoSEQ multiplex PCR; TCRdb's copy has only in-frame clones and leaves some out. The repertoire holds hundreds of thousands of clones, with less than 90% as singletons. The specimen was peripheral blood. These receptors originate from a woman aged 55 to 70 with COVID-19, enrolled during active disease. CDR3s include the opening cysteine and the closing phenylalanine or tryptophan. Fields, in order: J gene, D gene, V gene, clone size, CDR3 protein, CDR3 DNA. D genes are given only for firm matches. Rows give clone size only sometimes, using once, few, many, or a class for an expanded clone.

J: TRBJ1-4
D: NA
V: TRBV5-1
size: NA
CDR3: CASSPDRTITEKLFF
DNA: TGCGCCAGCAGCCCGGACAGAACAATAACCGAAAAACTGTTTTTT

J: TRBJ2-1
D: TRBD1
V: TRBV6-2/TRBV6-3
size: NA
CDR3: CASSLRQGTYNEQFF
DNA: TGTGCCAGCAGCCTCCGACAGGGGACCTACAATGAGCAGTTCTTC

J: TRBJ2-2
D: NA
V: TRBV9
size: few
CDR3: CASSPDLLGTGELFF
DNA: TGTGCCAGCAGCCCAGATCTACTAGGAACCGGGGAGCTGTTTTTT

J: TRBJ2-1
D: TRBD1
V: TRBV11-2
size: once
CDR3: CASSLGGTVYNEQFF
DNA: TGTGCCAGCAGCTTAGGAGGGACAGTCTACAATGAGCAGTTCTTC

J: TRBJ1-3
D: NA
V: TRBV5-1
size: NA
CDR3: CASSLGGQRGNTIYF
DNA: TGCGCCAGCAGCTTGGGGGGACAAAGAGGAAACACCATATATTTT

J: TRBJ2-1
D: TRBD1
V: TRBV11-2
size: NA
CDR3: CASSLGRTGVGNEQFF
DNA: TGTGCCAGCAGCCTGGGGAGGACAGGGGTAGGGAATGAGCAGTTCTTC

J: TRBJ2-1
D: TRBD2
V: TRBV20-1
size: NA
CDR3: CSASGRTSGGEQFF
DNA: TGCAGTGCTAGTGGGCGGACTAGCGGGGGGGAGCAGTTCTTC

J: TRBJ1-2
D: TRBD1
V: TRBV12-3/TRBV12-4
size: NA
CDR3: CASSPTGEYGYTF
DNA: TGTGCCAGCAGTCCGACAGGGGAATATGGCTACACCTTC

J: TRBJ1-5
D: NA
V: TRBV5-1
size: NA
CDR3: CASSLYGGNQPQHF
DNA: TGCGCCAGCAGCTTGTACGGGGGCAATCAGCCCCAGCATTTT

J: TRBJ1-2
D: NA
V: TRBV4-1
size: few
CDR3: CASSQGPGAYGYTF
DNA: TGCGCCAGCAGCCAAGGTCCAGGGGCCTATGGCTACACCTTC

J: TRBJ1-1
D: NA
V: TRBV7-6
size: NA
CDR3: CASSLASSPEAFF
DNA: TGTGCCAGCAGCTTAGCGAGTTCGCCTGAAGCTTTCTTT

J: TRBJ2-5
D: TRBD2
V: TRBV5-1
size: once
CDR3: CASSFPSGTSEPQETQYF
DNA: TGCGCCAGCAGCTTTCCCTCCGGGACTAGCGAACCCCAAGAGACCCAGTACTTC

J: TRBJ1-5
D: NA
V: TRBV7-9
size: NA
CDR3: CASSLVRGGTFNQPQHF
DNA: TGTGCCAGCAGCTTAGTCCGGGGGGGCACCTTCAATCAGCCCCAGCATTTT

J: TRBJ2-3
D: NA
V: TRBV7-6
size: NA
CDR3: CASSTQTTVTDTQYF
DNA: TGTGCCAGCAGCACCCAGACAACGGTGACAGATACGCAGTATTTT

J: TRBJ1-6
D: TRBD1
V: TRBV5-1
size: NA
CDR3: CASSLAGQDLSPLHF
DNA: TGCGCCAGCAGCCTTGCGGGACAGGACCTTTCACCCCTCCACTTT

J: TRBJ2-5
D: NA
V: TRBV7-6
size: NA
CDR3: CASSSRSGPREETQYF
DNA: TGTGCCAGCAGCTCCCGTAGCGGACCCCGGGAAGAGACCCAGTACTTC

J: TRBJ1-1
D: NA
V: TRBV3-1/TRBV3-2
size: once
CDR3: CASSQAVTLGNTEAFF
DNA: TGTGCCAGCAGCCAAGCGGTGACACTGGGGAACACTGAAGCTTTCTTT

J: TRBJ1-2
D: TRBD1
V: TRBV9
size: NA
CDR3: CASSVVQGGSGYTF
DNA: TGTGCCAGCAGCGTAGTACAGGGGGGAAGTGGCTACACCTTC

J: TRBJ2-1
D: NA
V: TRBV6-5
size: NA
CDR3: CASTVGGPNEQFF
DNA: TGTGCCAGCACCGTCGGGGGGCCGAATGAGCAGTTCTTC

J: TRBJ1-3
D: NA
V: TRBV5-1
size: once
CDR3: CASSLGGSGFAGNTIYF
DNA: TGCGCCAGCAGCTTGGGGGGATCAGGGTTTGCTGGAAACACCATATATTTT

J: TRBJ2-7
D: NA
V: TRBV5-4
size: once
CDR3: CASSLVLSSYEQYF
DNA: TGTGCCAGCAGCTTGGTTCTGAGCTCCTACGAGCAGTACTTC

J: TRBJ2-7
D: TRBD1
V: TRBV5-1
size: once
CDR3: CASSQGQGAYEQYF
DNA: TGCGCCAGCAGCCAGGGACAGGGAGCCTACGAGCAGTACTTC

J: TRBJ1-1
D: TRBD1
V: TRBV30
size: NA
CDR3: CAWDRQGRNTEAFF
DNA: TGTGCCTGGGACCGACAGGGACGGAACACTGAAGCTTTCTTT

J: TRBJ1-4
D: NA
V: TRBV5-8
size: NA
CDR3: CASSSDILGEKLFF
DNA: TGTGCCAGCAGCTCGGACATATTAGGAGAAAAACTGTTTTTT

J: TRBJ1-3
D: TRBD1
V: TRBV18
size: NA
CDR3: CASSSRTGESGNTIYF
DNA: TGTGCCAGCTCGTCGCGGACAGGGGAGTCTGGAAACACCATATATTTT

J: TRBJ1-2
D: TRBD1
V: TRBV20-1
size: NA
CDR3: CSALQGRGYTF
DNA: TGCAGTGCACTACAGGGGCGGGGCTACACCTTC

J: TRBJ2-7
D: NA
V: TRBV30
size: NA
CDR3: CAWSRRSGSYEQYF
DNA: TGTGCCTGGAGCCGTCGGTCAGGCTCCTACGAGCAGTACTTC

J: TRBJ1-4
D: TRBD1
V: TRBV29-1
size: NA
CDR3: CSVGTGKKLFF
DNA: TGCAGCGTTGGGACAGGGAAAAAACTGTTTTTT

J: TRBJ1-4
D: NA
V: TRBV6-5
size: NA
CDR3: CASSSFSGLGEKLFF
DNA: TGTGCCAGCAGTTCCTTTTCGGGACTTGGTGAAAAACTGTTTTTT

J: TRBJ2-1
D: NA
V: TRBV5-1
size: NA
CDR3: CASSLTGGRHNEQFF
DNA: TGCGCCAGCAGCCTCACCGGGGGACGCCACAATGAGCAGTTCTTC

J: TRBJ1-4
D: NA
V: TRBV21-1
size: NA
CDR3: CASSKDSHCGLNSRGNEKLFF
DNA: TGTGCCAGCAGCAAAGATTCCCATTGCGGCCTTAACTCGAGAGGGAATGAAAAACTGTTTTTT

J: TRBJ1-1
D: NA
V: TRBV27
size: NA
CDR3: CASSLRPTMNTEAFF
DNA: TGTGCCAGCAGTTTACGGCCCACTATGAACACTGAAGCTTTCTTT

J: TRBJ2-7
D: NA
V: TRBV4-1
size: once
CDR3: CASSQDRAGAYEQYF
DNA: TGCGCCAGCAGCCAAGATCGAGCAGGGGCCTACGAGCAGTACTTC

J: TRBJ1-6
D: TRBD1
V: TRBV11-3
size: NA
CDR3: CASSSRDRASPLHF
DNA: TGTGCCAGCAGCTCCCGGGACAGGGCTTCACCCCTCCACTTT

J: TRBJ2-2
D: NA
V: TRBV9
size: NA
CDR3: CASSVGALASTGELFF
DNA: TGTGCCAGCAGCGTAGGGGCGCTAGCAAGCACCGGGGAGCTGTTTTTT

J: TRBJ1-6
D: NA
V: TRBV6-5
size: NA
CDR3: CASSYSSVPRVSPLHF
DNA: TGTGCCAGCAGTTATTCCTCAGTCCCCAGGGTTTCACCCCTCCACTTT

J: TRBJ2-1
D: NA
V: TRBV7-3
size: NA
CDR3: CASSLRENEQFF
DNA: TGTGCCAGCAGCTTACGGGAGAATGAGCAGTTCTTC

J: TRBJ1-5
D: NA
V: TRBV4-1
size: NA
CDR3: CASSQGAREPQHF
DNA: TGCGCCAGCAGCCAGGGGGCCCGCGAGCCCCAGCATTTT